The entry that follows covers one TCR beta chain sequence. Method: immunoSEQ multiplex PCR; TCRdb's copy keeps in-frame clones and lacks some. The sample shows about 46,000 clones, under 95% of them seen only once. Trimming pared 0 bases from V and 5 bases from J, leaving 16 bases between. CDR3 length equals 16 residues. The germline CDR1 and CDR2 sequences are ENHRY and SYGVKD. Unstimulated Tregs (CD4+CD25+CD127-) and CD4+CD25- non-Tregs were sorted from PBMCs. The sample originates from a study of Tregs in tolerant kidney transplant recipients. Material for sequencing was Tregs from blood. The sequence was collected from a human donor in good health. The gene calls are TRBV10-3 and TRBJ2-5; tentative D call: TRBD2 (7 bases). The CDR3 region is CAISESMRGRSETQYF. The CDR3, as DNA: TGTGCCATCAGTGAGTCGATGCGGGGGCGGTCGGAGACCCAGTACTTC.